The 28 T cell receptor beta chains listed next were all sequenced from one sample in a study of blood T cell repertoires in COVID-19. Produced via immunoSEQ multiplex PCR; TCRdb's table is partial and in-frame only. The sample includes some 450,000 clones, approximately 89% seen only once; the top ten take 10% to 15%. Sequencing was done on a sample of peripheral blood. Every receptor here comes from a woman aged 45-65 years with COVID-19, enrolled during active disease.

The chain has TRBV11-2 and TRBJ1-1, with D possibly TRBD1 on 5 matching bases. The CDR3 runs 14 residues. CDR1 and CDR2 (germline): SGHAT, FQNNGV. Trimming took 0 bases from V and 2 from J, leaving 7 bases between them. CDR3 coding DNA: TGTGCCAGCAGCTTAGAGGGGGGAAACACTGAAGCTTTCTTT. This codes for CASSLEGGNTEAFF.

Written as DNA, the CDR3 is TGTGCCAGCAGCTTACTGGGGGTGGTGGGGACAGACTATGGCTACACCTTC. Protein product: CASSLLGVVGTDYGYTF. The rearrangement links TRBV7-8 to TRBJ1-2, with 7 nucleotides matching TRBD1. CDR1 and CDR2 (germline): SGHVS, FQNEAQ. CDR3 size: 17 residues. V shed 2 bases and J 3 bases; nucleotides not matched to a gene: 12.

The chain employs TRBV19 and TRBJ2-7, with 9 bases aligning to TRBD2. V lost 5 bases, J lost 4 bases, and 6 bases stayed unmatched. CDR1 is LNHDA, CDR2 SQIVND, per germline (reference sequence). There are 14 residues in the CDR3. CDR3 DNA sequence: TGTGCCAGTAGTCCCCAGACTAGCGGTTACGAGCAGTACTTC. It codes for CASSPQTSGYEQYF.

The DNA of the CDR3 is TGTGCCAGCAGCCAAGATCCAGGGGGCTCCTACAATGAGCAGTTCTTC. Protein product: CASSQDPGGSYNEQFF. This chain uses TRBV3-1 (or the pseudogene TRBV3-2) with TRBJ2-1, with TRBD1 identical over 7 bases. CDR3 size: 16 residues. The germline V gene encodes CDR1 LGHDT and CDR2 YNNKEL (reference sequence). The V and J ends lost 0 bases and 0 bases, in that order; junction bases with no gene match: 2.

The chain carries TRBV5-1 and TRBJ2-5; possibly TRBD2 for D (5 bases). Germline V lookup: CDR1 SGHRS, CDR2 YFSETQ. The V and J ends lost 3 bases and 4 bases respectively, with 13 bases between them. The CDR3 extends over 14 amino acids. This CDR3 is CASSSSGRVETQYF. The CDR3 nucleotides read TGCGCCAGCAGCTCGTCGGGGAGAGTAGAGACCCAGTACTTC.

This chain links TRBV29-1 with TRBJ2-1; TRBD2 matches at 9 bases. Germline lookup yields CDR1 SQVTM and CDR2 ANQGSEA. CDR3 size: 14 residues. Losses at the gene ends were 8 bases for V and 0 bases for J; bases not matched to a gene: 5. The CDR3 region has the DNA TGCAGCTCAGCGCGGGGGGGCTCCTACAATGAGCAGTTCTTC. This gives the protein CSSARGGSYNEQFF.

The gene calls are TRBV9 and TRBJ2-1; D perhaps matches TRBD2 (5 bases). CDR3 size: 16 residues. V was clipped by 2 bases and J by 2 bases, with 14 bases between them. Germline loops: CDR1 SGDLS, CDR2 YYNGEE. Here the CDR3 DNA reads TGTGCCAGCAGCGTCCGTCGGGGTGGGCCCTACAATGAGCAGTTCTTC. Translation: CASSVRRGGPYNEQFF.

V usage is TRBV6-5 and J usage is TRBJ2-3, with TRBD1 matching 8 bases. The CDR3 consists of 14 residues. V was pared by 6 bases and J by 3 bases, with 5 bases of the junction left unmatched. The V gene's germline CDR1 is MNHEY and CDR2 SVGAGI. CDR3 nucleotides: TGTGCCAGCAGGAGGACAGGGCGTACAGATACGCAGTATTTT. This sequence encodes CASRRTGRTDTQYF.

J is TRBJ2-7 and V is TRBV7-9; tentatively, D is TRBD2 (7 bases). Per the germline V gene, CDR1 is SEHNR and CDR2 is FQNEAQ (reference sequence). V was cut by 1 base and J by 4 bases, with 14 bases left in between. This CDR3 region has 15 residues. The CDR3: CASSLVAGAQYEQYF. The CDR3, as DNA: TGTGCCAGCAGCTTAGTGGCGGGGGCCCAATACGAGCAGTACTTC.

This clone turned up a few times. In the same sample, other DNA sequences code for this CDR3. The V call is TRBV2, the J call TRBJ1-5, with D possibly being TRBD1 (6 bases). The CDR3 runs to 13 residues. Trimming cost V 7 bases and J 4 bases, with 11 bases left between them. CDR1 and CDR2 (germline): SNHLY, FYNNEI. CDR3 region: CASMGDTNQPQHF. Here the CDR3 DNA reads TGTGCCAGCATGGGGGACACAAATCAGCCCCAGCATTTT.

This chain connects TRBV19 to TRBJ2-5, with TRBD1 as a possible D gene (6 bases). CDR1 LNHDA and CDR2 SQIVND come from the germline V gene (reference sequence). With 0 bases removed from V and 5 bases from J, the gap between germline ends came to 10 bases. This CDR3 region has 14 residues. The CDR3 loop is CASSIEGGFETQYF. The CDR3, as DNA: TGTGCCAGTAGTATAGAAGGGGGTTTTGAGACCCAGTACTTC.

In DNA form, the CDR3 reads TGTGCCACCAGTGACCGGACAGGACTCGAGCAGTACTTC. Residues: CATSDRTGLEQYF. The V gene is TRBV24-1, the J gene TRBJ2-7; TRBD1 matches at 7 bases. Germline values: CDR1 KGHDR, CDR2 SFDVKD. V dropped 4 bases and J dropped 6; count of bases not matched to a gene: 5. This CDR3 is built from 13 residues.

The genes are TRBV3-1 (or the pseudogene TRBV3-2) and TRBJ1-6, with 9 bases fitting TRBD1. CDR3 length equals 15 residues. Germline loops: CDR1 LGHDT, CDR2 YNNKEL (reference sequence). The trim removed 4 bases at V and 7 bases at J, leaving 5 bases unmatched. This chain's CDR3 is CASSRDREANSPLHF. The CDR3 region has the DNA TGTGCCAGCAGCCGGGACAGGGAAGCCAATTCACCCCTCCACTTT.

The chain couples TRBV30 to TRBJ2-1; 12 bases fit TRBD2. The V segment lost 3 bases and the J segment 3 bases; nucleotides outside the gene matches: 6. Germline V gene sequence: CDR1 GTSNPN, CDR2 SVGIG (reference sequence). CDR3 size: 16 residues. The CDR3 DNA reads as TGTGCCTGGAGCCCTGGGACTAGCGGGTTCTACAATGAGCAGTTCTTC. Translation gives CAWSPGTSGFYNEQFF.

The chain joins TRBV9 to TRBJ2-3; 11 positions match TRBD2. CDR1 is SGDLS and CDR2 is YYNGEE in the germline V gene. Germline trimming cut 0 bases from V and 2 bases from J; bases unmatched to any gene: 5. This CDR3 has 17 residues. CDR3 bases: TGTGCCAGCAGCGTAGACCCTAGCGGGGGGACCACAGATACGCAGTATTTT. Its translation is CASSVDPSGGTTDTQYF. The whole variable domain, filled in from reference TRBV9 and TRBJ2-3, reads DSGVTQTPKHLITATGQRVTLRCSPRSGDLSVYWYQQSLDQGLQFLIQYYNGEERAKGNILERFSAQQFPDLHSELNLSSLELGDSALYFCASSVDPSGGTTDTQYFGPGTRLTVL.

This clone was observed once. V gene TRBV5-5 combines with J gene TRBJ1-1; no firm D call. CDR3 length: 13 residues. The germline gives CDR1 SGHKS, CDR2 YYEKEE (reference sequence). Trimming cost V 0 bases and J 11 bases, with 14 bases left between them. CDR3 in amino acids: CASSLAPEGEAFF. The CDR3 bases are TGTGCCAGCAGCTTGGCCCCAGAGGGTGAGGCTTTCTTT. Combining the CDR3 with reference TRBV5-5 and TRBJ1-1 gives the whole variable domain DAGVTQSPTHLIKTRGQQVTLRCSPISGHKSVSWYQQVLGQGPQFIFQYYEKEERGRGNFPDRFSARQFPNYSSELNVNALLLGDSALYLCASSLAPEGEAFFGQGTRLTVV.

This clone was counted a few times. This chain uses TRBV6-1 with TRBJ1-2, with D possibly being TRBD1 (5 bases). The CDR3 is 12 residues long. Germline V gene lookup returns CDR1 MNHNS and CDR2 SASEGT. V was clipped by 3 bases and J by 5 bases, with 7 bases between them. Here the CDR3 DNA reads TGTGCCAGCAGTGACCGACAGTATGGCTACACCTTC. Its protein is CASSDRQYGYTF.

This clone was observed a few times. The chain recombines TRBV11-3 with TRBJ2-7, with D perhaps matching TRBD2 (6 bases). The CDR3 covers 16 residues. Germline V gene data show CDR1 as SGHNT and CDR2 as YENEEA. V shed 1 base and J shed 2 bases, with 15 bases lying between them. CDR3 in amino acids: CASSLVGGDPTYEQYF. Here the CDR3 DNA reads TGTGCCAGCAGCTTAGTGGGGGGAGACCCCACCTACGAGCAGTACTTC.

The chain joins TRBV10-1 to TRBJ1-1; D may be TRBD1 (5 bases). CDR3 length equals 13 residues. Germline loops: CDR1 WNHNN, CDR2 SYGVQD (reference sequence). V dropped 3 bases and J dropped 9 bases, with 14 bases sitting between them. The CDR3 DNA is TGCGCCAGCAGTGAAGGTGGAGGGACCCAAGCTTTCTTT. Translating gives CASSEGGGTQAFF.

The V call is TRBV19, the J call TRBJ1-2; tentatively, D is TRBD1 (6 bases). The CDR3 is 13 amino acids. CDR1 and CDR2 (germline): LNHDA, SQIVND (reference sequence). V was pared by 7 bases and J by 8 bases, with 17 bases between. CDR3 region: CASTPSGGQGYTF. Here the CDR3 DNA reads TGTGCCAGTACCCCGAGCGGGGGGCAAGGCTACACCTTC.

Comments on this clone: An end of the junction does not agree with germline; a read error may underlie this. CDR3 sequence reads: CASSVSSGGYYEQYF. DNA of the CDR3: TGTGCCAGCAGTGTATCTAGCGGGGGATACTACGAGCAGTACTTC. The chain uses TRBV27 and TRBJ2-7; 10 bases match TRBD2. Per germline, CDR1 MNHEY and CDR2 SMNVEV (reference sequence). The CDR3 is 15 residues long.

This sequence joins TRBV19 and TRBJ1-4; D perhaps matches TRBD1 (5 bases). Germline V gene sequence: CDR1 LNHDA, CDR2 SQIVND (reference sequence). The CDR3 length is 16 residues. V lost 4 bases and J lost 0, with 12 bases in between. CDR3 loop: CASSTNGGATNEKLFF. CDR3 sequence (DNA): TGTGCCAGTAGTACCAACGGAGGGGCAACTAATGAAAAACTGTTTTTT.

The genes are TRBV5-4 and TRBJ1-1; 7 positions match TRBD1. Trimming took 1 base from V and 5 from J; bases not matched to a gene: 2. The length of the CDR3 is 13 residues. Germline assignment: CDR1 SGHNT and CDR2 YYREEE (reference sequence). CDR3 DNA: TGTGCCAGCAGCTTGAGGGGGCCAACTGAAGCTTTCTTT. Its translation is CASSLRGPTEAFF.

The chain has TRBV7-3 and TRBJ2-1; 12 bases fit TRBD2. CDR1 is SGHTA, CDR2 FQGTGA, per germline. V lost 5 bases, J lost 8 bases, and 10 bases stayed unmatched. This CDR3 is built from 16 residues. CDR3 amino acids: CASSLPGTSGWDEQFF. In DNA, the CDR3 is TGTGCCAGCAGCCTCCCGGGGACTAGCGGGTGGGATGAGCAGTTCTTC.

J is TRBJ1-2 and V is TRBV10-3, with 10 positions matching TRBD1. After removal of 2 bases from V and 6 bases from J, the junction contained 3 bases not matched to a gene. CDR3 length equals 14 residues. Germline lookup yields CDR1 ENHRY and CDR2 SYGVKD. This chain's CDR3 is CAISEAGQGDGYTF. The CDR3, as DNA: TGTGCCATCAGTGAGGCCGGACAGGGGGATGGCTACACCTTC.

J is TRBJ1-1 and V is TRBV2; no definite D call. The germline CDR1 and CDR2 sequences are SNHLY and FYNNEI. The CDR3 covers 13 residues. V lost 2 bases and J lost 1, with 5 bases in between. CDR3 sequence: CASSEQWNTEAFF. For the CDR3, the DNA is TGTGCCAGCAGTGAACAATGGAACACTGAAGCTTTCTTT. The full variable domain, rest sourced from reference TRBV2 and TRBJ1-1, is EPEVTQTPSHQVTQMGQEVILRCVPISNHLYFYWYRQILGQKVEFLVSFYNNEISEKSEIFDDQFSVERPDGSNFTLKIRSTKLEDSAMYFCASSEQWNTEAFFGQGTRLTVV.

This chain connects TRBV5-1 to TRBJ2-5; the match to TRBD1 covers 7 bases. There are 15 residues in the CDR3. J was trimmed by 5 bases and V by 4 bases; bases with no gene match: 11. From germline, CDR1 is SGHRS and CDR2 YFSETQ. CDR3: CASSHRGSIGETQYF. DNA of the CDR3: TGCGCCAGCAGCCACAGGGGTTCTATAGGGGAGACCCAGTACTTC. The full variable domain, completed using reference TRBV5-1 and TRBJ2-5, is KAGVTQTPRYLIKTRGQQVTLSCSPISGHRSVSWYQQTPGQGLQFLFEYFSETQRNKGNFPGRFSGRQFSNSRSEMNVSTLELGDSALYLCASSHRGSIGETQYFGPGTRLLVL.

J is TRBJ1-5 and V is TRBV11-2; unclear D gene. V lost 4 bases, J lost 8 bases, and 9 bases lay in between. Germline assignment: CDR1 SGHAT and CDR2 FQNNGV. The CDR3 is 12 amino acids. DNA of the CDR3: TGTGCCAGCAGCTCATACGGGGAGCCCCAGCATTTT. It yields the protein CASSSYGEPQHF.